This TCR beta chain was sequenced in a study of T cell clones after liver transplantation. This table comes from immunoSEQ multiplex PCR, and its TCRdb copy is limited to in-frame clones, with some not included. The top ten hold about 24% of the sample, which has about 33,000 clones, about 94% seen once. The CDR3 spans 14 residues. Germline assignment: CDR1 SGHDT and CDR2 YYEEEE. The V end lost 0 bases, the J end lost 8 bases, and 12 bases lay between the germline ends. This receptor was identified in a human patient who received a liver transplant. Part of the T cells may come from the graft donor. The chain recombines TRBV5-6 with TRBJ2-1; tentatively, D is TRBD1 (5 bases). The material was CD8+ T cells from blood, obtained 12 months after liver transplant. CDR3 nucleotide sequence: TGTGCCAGCAGCTTGGGCCCGCTAGGGGATGAGCAGTTCTTC. It yields the protein CASSLGPLGDEQFF.